This TCR beta chain emerged from a study of radiation and T cells in renal cell carcinoma. Some clones are missing from TCRdb's copy, which holds only in-frame ones; the method was immunoSEQ multiplex PCR. Among about 170,000 clones listed, roughly nine tenths were seen once. About this clone: Its antigen is not identified.

Stated time point: blood 4 weeks post-SBRT, at nephrectomy. Treatment given: 15 Gy SBRT to primary tumor, nephrectomy 4 weeks later. Nephrectomy followed 15 Gy stereotactic body radiation by 4 weeks. General study points: In blood, top tumor clones expanded by 2 weeks, shrinking by 4. Baseline intratumoral clonotype presence is unknown without pretreatment biopsies.

The CDR3 runs to 13 residues. Trimming cost V 5 bases and J 8 bases, with 13 bases left between them. The germline V gene encodes CDR1 GTSNPN and CDR2 SVGIG (reference sequence). This clonotype was obtained from a woman between 50 and 59 years old with renal cell carcinoma. The V and J genes are TRBV30 and TRBJ1-6; D is uncertain. Sample: blood, taken from a patient whose treatment included radiotherapy and nephrectomy. As DNA, the CDR3 is TGTGCCTGGTCGGAGGACGAAGATTCACCCCTCCACTTT. Encoded protein: CAWSEDEDSPLHF.